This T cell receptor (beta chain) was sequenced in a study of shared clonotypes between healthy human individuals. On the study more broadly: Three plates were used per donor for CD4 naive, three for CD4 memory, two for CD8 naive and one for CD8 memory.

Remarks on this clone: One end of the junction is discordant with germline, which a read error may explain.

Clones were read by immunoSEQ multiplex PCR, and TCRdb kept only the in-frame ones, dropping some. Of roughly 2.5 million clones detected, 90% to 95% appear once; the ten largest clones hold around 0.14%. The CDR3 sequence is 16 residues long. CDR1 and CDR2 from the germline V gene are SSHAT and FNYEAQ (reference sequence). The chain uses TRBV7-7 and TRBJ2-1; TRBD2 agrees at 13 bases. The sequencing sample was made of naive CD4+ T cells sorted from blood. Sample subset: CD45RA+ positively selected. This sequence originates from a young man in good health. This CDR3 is CASSLTGTSGDNEQFF. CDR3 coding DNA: TGTGCTAGCAGCCTGACCGGGACTAGCGGGGACAATGAGCAGTTCTTC.